The clone carrying this TCR beta chain was seen only a few times. Its target is not known. This sample is drawn from a study of response to subunit inactivated influenza vaccine. Findings and caveats of the study: A suggestion made by the authors is that each seasonal influenza vaccination recruits few new T cells.

TCRdb independently ran MiXCR on the RT-PCR reads; one entry per CDR3 protein. This table has around 570,000 distinct CDR3 sequences, approximately 7.7% appearing once. V gave up 6 bases and J gave up 7 bases; unmatched junction bases: 13. Germline lookup yields CDR1 MDHEN and CDR2 SYDVKM. The CDR3 sequence is 15 residues long. This chain uses TRBV28 with TRBJ2-5; 8 bases are shared with TRBD1. Sequences were derived from PBMCs from blood, sampled roughly 24 months after vaccination. The origin of this receptor is a man aged 50 to 69 who received an inactivated influenza vaccine. Here the CDR3 reads CASSIRGHRLATQYF. The CDR3 DNA is TGTGCCAGCAGCATCAGGGGGCACAGACTGGCGACCCAGTACTTC. Looking up the rest from reference TRBV28 and TRBJ2-5 gives the full variable domain: DVKVTQSSRYLVKRTGEKVFLECVQDMDHENMFWYRQDPGLGLRLIYFSYDVKMKEKGDIPEGYSVSREKKERFSLILESASTNQTSMYLCASSIRGHRLATQYFGPGTRLLVL.